One sample yielded the 3 T cell receptor beta chains listed below, sequenced in a study of blood T cell repertoires in COVID-19. TCRdb keeps only in-frame clones here, not all; method: immunoSEQ multiplex PCR. The sample includes around 430,000 clones, around 88% of them seen just once. The sequenced sample was peripheral blood. The receptors originated from a woman aged 45 to 65 with COVID-19, enrolled during active disease.

The chain employs TRBV7-9 and TRBJ2-3; TRBD2 matches at 8 bases. The germline V gene encodes CDR1 SEHNR and CDR2 FQNEAQ (reference sequence). The CDR3 covers 18 residues. Losses at the gene ends were 7 bases for V and 1 base for J; bases not matched to a gene: 16. The CDR3 protein is CASNLGGAGGKGTDTQYF. CDR3 bases: TGTGCCAGCAACCTAGGCGGCGCGGGGGGTAAAGGCACAGATACGCAGTATTTT.

V and J are TRBV15 and TRBJ2-1; D might be TRBD2 (6 bases). Germline V gene lookup returns CDR1 LNHNV and CDR2 YYDKDF (reference sequence). The CDR3 is 15 residues long. The V gene lost 0 bases and the J gene lost 6 bases, with 12 bases spanning the gap. This chain's CDR3 is CATSRDRGYGNEQFF. Here the CDR3 DNA reads TGTGCCACCAGCAGAGATCGGGGGTACGGCAATGAGCAGTTCTTC.

The rearrangement links TRBV6-5 to TRBJ2-3; D possibly corresponds to TRBD2 (5 bases). Looked up from germline, CDR1 is MNHEY and CDR2 is SVGAGI. This CDR3 has 15 amino acids. V shed 6 bases and J shed 0 bases, with 13 bases lying between them. This chain's CDR3 is CASSPSRVSTDTQYF. In nucleotides, the CDR3 is TGTGCCAGCAGCCCCTCGCGGGTAAGCACAGATACGCAGTATTTT.